Presented here are 17 T cell receptor beta chains from one specimen sequenced in a study of cytomegalovirus exposure and HLA in healthy donors. Sequencing used immunoSEQ multiplex PCR; TCRdb keeps in-frame clones, though not all of them. Of over 70,000 clones in the sample, around 94% were seen once. The specimen sequenced was PBMCs. The receptors were gathered from a woman younger than 35 in good health and CMV-seronegative.

The chain has TRBV14 and TRBJ2-3; D gene unclear. Looked up from germline, CDR1 is SGHDN and CDR2 is FVKESK. The CDR3 runs to 14 residues. Trimming removed 5 bases from V and 4 bases from J, with 13 bases in between. The chain's CDR3 is CASSSRIEADTQYF. The CDR3 DNA sequence: TGTGCCAGCAGCTCGCGGATCGAGGCAGATACGCAGTATTTT.

As concerns this clone: One end of the junction varies from germline; a read error may be responsible. V is TRBV19 and J is TRBJ1-2; D is possibly TRBD1 (6 bases). CDR1 is LNHDA, CDR2 SQIVND, per germline (reference sequence). The CDR3 is made up of 9 amino acids. The DNA of the CDR3 is TGTGCCAGTAGTGGGGACAAGGGGTTC. Translating gives CASSGDKGF.

This clone appeared once. J is TRBJ1-5 and V is TRBV7-2; D is perhaps TRBD1 (5 bases). Trimming took off 5 bases at V and 5 bases at J, with 10 bases between the two ends. This CDR3 spans 13 amino acids. The germline gives CDR1 SGHTA, CDR2 FQGNSA. CDR3 sequence reads: CASSIGQDQPQHF. Here the CDR3 DNA reads TGTGCCAGCAGCATAGGACAAGATCAGCCCCAGCATTTT.

This clone appeared once. This sequence joins TRBV6-6 and TRBJ1-2, with D unresolved. The germline CDR1 and CDR2 sequences are MNHNY and SVGAGI (reference sequence). V was clipped by 7 bases and J by 2 bases, with 17 bases between them. The CDR3 length is 15 residues. CDR3 amino acids: CASIPSKRANYGYTF. The CDR3 nucleotides read TGTGCCAGCATACCCAGCAAGAGGGCCAACTATGGCTACACCTTC.

The genes are TRBV9 and TRBJ1-1, with 7 bases matching TRBD1. The CDR3 extends over 14 amino acids. After removal of 3 bases from V and 2 bases from J, the junction contained 4 bases not matched to a gene. CDR1 is SGDLS and CDR2 is YYNGEE in the germline V gene. In DNA form, the CDR3 reads TGTGCCAGCAGCGGTACAGGGGCAAACACTGAAGCTTTCTTT. This gives the protein CASSGTGANTEAFF.

The chain recombines TRBV7-2 with TRBJ2-1, with 7 bases that match TRBD1. This CDR3 contains 12 residues. Germline CDR1 and CDR2: SGHTA and FQGNSA. Trimming took 5 bases from V and 9 from J; bases not matched to a gene: 4. The chain's CDR3 is CASSIPGGEQFF. CDR3 nucleotides: TGTGCCAGCAGCATCCCAGGGGGTGAGCAGTTCTTC.

CDR3 region: CASSVLDRGFRNEQFF. The DNA of the CDR3 is TGTGCCAGCAGTGTATTGGACAGGGGGTTCAGGAATGAGCAGTTCTTC. The genes are TRBV2 and TRBJ2-1; 10 positions agree with TRBD1. The germline V gene has CDR1 SNHLY and CDR2 FYNNEI. Trimming took 4 bases from V and 7 from J; bases not matched to a gene: 10. The CDR3 is made up of 16 amino acids.

This chain links TRBV30 with TRBJ2-7; 8 nucleotides line up with TRBD1. The germline V gene encodes CDR1 GTSNPN and CDR2 SVGIG (reference sequence). V lost 2 bases, J lost 1 base, and 4 bases stayed unmatched. This CDR3 is built from 14 residues. The CDR3: CAWSSRTGSYEQYF. The CDR3 DNA sequence: TGTGCCTGGAGTTCCCGGACAGGGTCCTACGAGCAGTACTTC.

The chain couples TRBV30 to TRBJ1-4, with TRBD1 matching 8 bases. Per germline, CDR1 GTSNPN and CDR2 SVGIG (reference sequence). The CDR3 runs 17 residues. J lost 5 bases, V lost 3 bases, and 14 bases had no gene match. The CDR3 protein is CAWRGARWTGRNEKLFF. DNA for the CDR3: TGTGCCTGGAGAGGAGCCCGTTGGACAGGGCGGAATGAAAAACTGTTTTTT.

This sequence joins TRBV2 and TRBJ1-1; D is undetermined. Germline V CDR1 and CDR2: SNHLY, FYNNEI. The V gene lost 1 base and the J gene lost 4 bases, with 4 bases spanning the gap. The CDR3 covers 12 residues. CDR3 sequence (DNA): TGTGCCAGCAGTGAAGGTCTCACTGAAGCTTTCTTT. Protein: CASSEGLTEAFF.

The sample holds one count of this clone. This chain joins TRBV11-1 and TRBJ2-2; 9 bases fit TRBD1. V shed 6 bases and J 1 base; nucleotides not matched to a gene: 0. The V gene's germline CDR1 is SGHAT and CDR2 FQDESV (reference sequence). The CDR3 consists of 14 residues. In nucleotides, the CDR3 is TGTGCCAGCAGGGGACAGGGGAACACCGGGGAGCTGTTTTTT. It is translated as CASRGQGNTGELFF.

The genes are TRBV14 and TRBJ2-3; D is ambiguous. Per the germline V gene, CDR1 is SGHDN and CDR2 is FVKESK. The CDR3 length is 15 residues. V lost 1 base and J lost 2, with 10 bases in between. The CDR3 sequence: CASSQVRTTTDTQYF. The CDR3 bases are TGTGCCAGCAGCCAAGTCAGAACAACCACAGATACGCAGTATTTT.

The genes are TRBV4-3 and TRBJ2-2; D is uncertain. The germline CDR1 and CDR2 sequences are LGHNA and YSLEER. The CDR3 contains 15 residues. Trimming cost V 0 bases and J 2 bases, with 7 bases left between them. This CDR3 reads CASSQDMANTGELFF. The CDR3 nucleotides read TGCGCCAGCAGCCAAGATATGGCTAACACCGGGGAGCTGTTTTTT.

The chain links TRBV5-4 to TRBJ2-2; the D gene is possibly TRBD2 (5 bases). Germline V CDR1 and CDR2: SGHNT, YYREEE (reference sequence). This CDR3 is built from 15 residues. V lost 5 bases, J lost 4 bases, and 15 bases lay in between. CDR3 sequence reads: CASSLRVAGTGELFF. The CDR3 bases are TGTGCCAGCAGTCTGAGGGTGGCAGGCACCGGGGAGCTGTTTTTT.

This clone appeared a single time. This chain connects TRBV4-2 to TRBJ1-2, with TRBD1 matching over 8 bases. Germline V gives CDR1 LGHNA, CDR2 YNFKEQ. This CDR3 is 17 amino acids long. Germline trimming cut 2 bases from V and 2 bases from J; bases unmatched to any gene: 10. The DNA of the CDR3 is TGTGCCAGCAGCCAACCAATCGCCCGACAGGGGAACTATGGCTACACCTTC. Its translation: CASSQPIARQGNYGYTF.

The chain links TRBV5-6 to TRBJ2-3; TRBD2 aligns across 11 bases. Germline assignment: CDR1 SGHDT and CDR2 YYEEEE. The CDR3 extends over 15 amino acids. J was trimmed by 6 bases and V by 3 bases; bases with no gene match: 6. The CDR3 protein is CASSWGTSGWDTQYF. DNA of the CDR3: TGTGCCAGCAGCTGGGGGACTAGCGGTTGGGATACGCAGTATTTT. The full variable domain, completed using reference TRBV5-6 and TRBJ2-3, is DAGVTQSPTHLIKTRGQQVTLRCSPKSGHDTVSWYQQALGQGPQFIFQYYEEEERQRGNFPDRFSGHQFPNYSSELNVNALLLGDSALYLCASSWGTSGWDTQYFGPGTRLTVL.

This chain uses TRBV7-2 with TRBJ1-1; D gene uncertain. The germline gives CDR1 SGHTA, CDR2 FQGNSA. This CDR3 contains 13 residues. V was trimmed by 1 base and J by 1 base, leaving 4 bases between them. In nucleotides, the CDR3 is TGTGCCAGCAGCTTAGAGCCGAACACTGAAGCTTTCTTT. Encoded protein: CASSLEPNTEAFF.